A selection of T cell receptor beta chains follows, all from one sample in a study of blood T cell repertoires in COVID-19. Profiled with immunoSEQ multiplex PCR; TCRdb holds only in-frame clones, not every one. The sample carries about 210,000 clones, around 82% recorded once. Input material: PBMCs or T cells enriched from blood (not recorded which). The receptor source for this set is a man between 25 and 39 years old with acute COVID-19. Each CDR3 is given with its conserved first and last residue. Each record gives: clone size, CDR3 length, J gene, D gene, V gene, CDR3 DNA, CDR3 protein. D genes are given only for firm matches. Expanded clones are given a class, and other clones once, few, many or no size at all.

many | 15 | TRBJ2-7 | TRBD2 | TRBV6-2/TRBV6-3 | TGTGCCAGCAGTTACTCGAGTAGCGGGGGTTACGAGCAGTACTTC | CASSYSSSGGYEQYF
NA | 18 | TRBJ2-4 | TRBD2 | TRBV3-1/TRBV3-2 | TGTGCCAGCAGCCGCTTTAGCGGGGGGGCCGGAGCCAAAAACATTCAGTACTTC | CASSRFSGGAGAKNIQYF
NA | 13 | TRBJ1-1 | NA | TRBV12-3/TRBV12-4 | TGTGCCAGCAGTTTAATAGCCAACACTGAAGCTTTCTTT | CASSLIANTEAFF
few | 12 | TRBJ1-5 | NA | TRBV28 | TGTGCCAGCAGGACGGGACACCAGCCCCAGCATTTT | CASRTGHQPQHF
NA | 14 | TRBJ2-3 | NA | TRBV7-3 | TGTGCCAGCAGCCCCTTCAGTAGCACAGATACGCAGTATTTT | CASSPFSSTDTQYF
NA | 14 | TRBJ2-7 | TRBD1 | TRBV2 | TGTGCCAGCGGGACAGGCCCGAAAAGGGGCGAGCAGTACTTC | CASGTGPKRGEQYF
NA | 12 | TRBJ1-2 | NA | TRBV19 | TGTGCCAGTAGTATTCGGTCTGATGGCTACACCTTC | CASSIRSDGYTF
NA | 14 | TRBJ1-2 | TRBD1 | TRBV2 | TGTGCCAGCACCCCAGCCGGGACAGGGATCACCTACACCTTC | CASTPAGTGITYTF
NA | 13 | TRBJ2-5 | NA | TRBV30 | TGTGCCTGGACACTGGGGCAGGCTGGGTCCCAGTACTTC | CAWTLGQAGSQYF
NA | 12 | TRBJ2-7 | NA | TRBV2 | TGTGCCAGCGGACGGACATCTGCCGAGCAGTACTTC | CASGRTSAEQYF
NA | 15 | TRBJ2-1 | TRBD2 | TRBV11-2 | TGTGCCAGCAGCTTTACTAGCGGGGGAGAAAATGAGCAGTTCTTC | CASSFTSGGENEQFF
NA | 13 | TRBJ2-5 | NA | TRBV5-5 | TGTGCCAGCAGTCCGGGGGTTCGGGAGACCCAGTACTTC | CASSPGVRETQYF
NA | 14 | TRBJ2-7 | NA | TRBV18 | TGTGCCAGCTCCCCCGTTCCAGGCGCTTACGAGCAGTACTTC | CASSPVPGAYEQYF
NA | 13 | TRBJ2-1 | NA | TRBV1 | TGCACCAGCAGCCCCCCGGCGGGCAACGAGCAGTTCTTC | CTSSPPAGNEQFF
NA | 14 | TRBJ1-2 | NA | TRBV5-5 | TGTGCCAGCAGCTTGGAGGAGGGCCCCTATGGCTACACCTTC | CASSLEEGPYGYTF
few | 15 | TRBJ2-6 | NA | TRBV5-1 | TGCGCCAGCAGCACGACACCCTCTGGGGCCAACGTCCTGACTTTC | CASSTTPSGANVLTF
NA | 17 | TRBJ1-1 | NA | TRBV5-1 | TGCGCCAGCAGCGTCGGGCCCGGGAGGGTCATGAACACTGAAGCTTTCTTT | CASSVGPGRVMNTEAFF
NA | 16 | TRBJ1-1 | NA | TRBV5-6 | TGTGCCAGCAGCTTGGAGGCGGCACCTATGAACACTGAAGCTTTCTTT | CASSLEAAPMNTEAFF
NA | 13 | TRBJ2-5 | TRBD1 | TRBV12-3/TRBV12-4 | TGTGCCAGCCGGGGACAGGGCCAAGAGACCCAGTACTTC | CASRGQGQETQYF
few | 14 | TRBJ2-1 | NA | TRBV5-1 | TGCGCCAGCAGCTTAGTAGGGGGGGCTATTGAGCAGTTCTTC | CASSLVGGAIEQFF
NA | 10 | TRBJ1-1 | NA | TRBV30 | TGTGCCTGTAGGAGGACTGAAGCTTTCTTT | CACRRTEAFF
NA | 11 | TRBJ1-1 | NA | TRBV2 | TGTGCCAGCAGTCTTTCTTCTGAAGCTTTCTTT | CASSLSSEAFF
once | 15 | TRBJ2-7 | TRBD1 | TRBV27 | TGTGCCAGCTCCCGGGGTACAGGGGGAATTTACGAGCAGTACTTC | CASSRGTGGIYEQYF
once | 21 | TRBJ2-5 | TRBD2 | TRBV4-1 | TGCGCCAGCAGCCATCCCAGGTTCGGACTAGCGGGGCGCAAAAACCAAGAGACCCAGTACTTC | CASSHPRFGLAGRKNQETQYF
NA | 12 | TRBJ2-1 | TRBD2 | TRBV12-3/TRBV12-4 | TGTGCCAGCAGTTTATTAGCGGGGGGCACGTTCTTC | CASSLLAGGTFF
NA | 14 | TRBJ1-1 | NA | TRBV7-3 | TGTGCCAGCAGCCCGCAGGGGTTGAACACTGAAGCTTTCTTT | CASSPQGLNTEAFF
NA | 15 | TRBJ1-2 | NA | TRBV28 | TGTGCCAGCAGTTTAGAACTAGGGGGGGCTGACGGCTACACCTTC | CASSLELGGADGYTF
NA | 15 | TRBJ1-1 | TRBD1 | TRBV5-1 | TGCGCCAGCAGACGGGACAGCCAGGGATACACTGAAGCTTTCTTT | CASRRDSQGYTEAFF
NA | 14 | TRBJ1-3 | NA | TRBV7-9 | TGTGCCAGCAGCTTAAGGGAGGTCGAAAACACCATATATTTT | CASSLREVENTIYF
NA | 13 | TRBJ1-5 | NA | TRBV7-6 | TGTGCCAGCAGAAGCGGGCTAGATCAGCCCCAGCATTTT | CASRSGLDQPQHF
once | 18 | TRBJ1-3 | TRBD1 | TRBV4-1 | TGCGCCAGCAGCCAAGATAATGACAGGGGAGGTACTGGAAACACCATATATTTT | CASSQDNDRGGTGNTIYF
once | 14 | TRBJ2-5 | NA | TRBV15 | TGTGCCACCAGCAGAGTAGATTACCAAGAGACCCAGTACTTC | CATSRVDYQETQYF
once | 12 | TRBJ2-3 | NA | TRBV25-1 | TGTGCCAGCAGTTACCAGACAGATACGCAGTATTTT | CASSYQTDTQYF
once | 13 | TRBJ1-3 | NA | TRBV6-5 | TGTGCCAGCAGTAACCACAGGGGAAACACCATATATTTT | CASSNHRGNTIYF
NA | 13 | TRBJ2-7 | NA | TRBV5-1 | TGCGCCAGCAGCTCAGACAGGTCCTACGAGCAGTACTTC | CASSSDRSYEQYF
NA | 14 | TRBJ1-1 | NA | TRBV19 | TGTGCCAGTAGTCACAGGGCTGATGGCACTGAAGCTTTCTTT | CASSHRADGTEAFF
NA | 14 | TRBJ1-1 | NA | TRBV19 | TGTGCCAGTAGTATCCGGGGAATGGGCACTGAAGCTTTCTTT | CASSIRGMGTEAFF
NA | 13 | TRBJ2-7 | NA | TRBV15 | TGTGCCACCAGCAGAGATAAACAACAGGCTAACCGCTTC | CATSRDKQQANRF
once | 15 | TRBJ1-2 | TRBD1 | TRBV9 | TGTGCCAGCAGCGAGGGACAGGGGATTTTGTCTGGCTACACCTTC | CASSEGQGILSGYTF
NA | 18 | TRBJ2-6 | TRBD1 | TRBV19 | TGTGCCAGTAGTGGGGTCGGGACAGGGGCGTCCGGGGCCAACGTCCTGACTTTC | CASSGVGTGASGANVLTF
NA | 13 | TRBJ1-1 | TRBD1 | TRBV30 | TGTGCCTGGAAGTTTGACAGGGGCACTGAAGCTTTCTTT | CAWKFDRGTEAFF
NA | 15 | TRBJ1-1 | TRBD1 | TRBV5-1 | TGCGCCAGCAGCTTGGCCGGGACAGGGGTTACTGAAGCTTTCTTT | CASSLAGTGVTEAFF
few | 15 | TRBJ1-4 | TRBD1 | TRBV6-5 | TGTGCCAGCAGCCGACAGGGAGGAACTAATGAAAAACTGTTTTTT | CASSRQGGTNEKLFF
NA | 14 | TRBJ2-2 | NA | TRBV3-1/TRBV3-2 | TGTGCCAGCAGCCAATCGGGGAGCACCGGGGAGCTGTTTTTT | CASSQSGSTGELFF
NA | 17 | TRBJ2-3 | NA | TRBV12-5 | TGTGCTAGTGGTTTGGTAGGTGAACCGACTAGCACAGATACGCAGTATTTT | CASGLVGEPTSTDTQYF
few | 15 | TRBJ2-1 | TRBD2 | TRBV5-1 | TGCGCCAGCAGCTTGGAACGGGGGGACCACAATGAGCAGTTCTTC | CASSLERGDHNEQFF
NA | 16 | TRBJ1-3 | NA | TRBV21-1 | TGTGCCAGCAGCAAGAGGTGCGGGAGCTCTGGAAACACCATATATTTT | CASSKRCGSSGNTIYF
NA | 17 | TRBJ2-1 | TRBD2 | TRBV14 | TGTGCCAGCAGCCCCTCTAGCGGGGGGGCGTTCTACAATGAGCAGTTCTTC | CASSPSSGGAFYNEQFF
few | 14 | TRBJ1-1 | NA | TRBV19 | TGTGCCAGTAGTATGGGCACCTTGGGCACTGAAGCTTTCTTT | CASSMGTLGTEAFF
NA | 15 | TRBJ2-3 | TRBD1 | TRBV6-5 | TGTGCCAGCAGGACGACAGGGGGAGAGCAATATACGCAGTATTTT | CASRTTGGEQYTQYF
few | 15 | TRBJ1-1 | TRBD1 | TRBV5-1 | TGCGCCAGCAGCTTCAATGGAGGGGGCGGCACTGAAGCTTTCTTT | CASSFNGGGGTEAFF
NA | 14 | TRBJ2-1 | TRBD1 | TRBV11-2 | TGTGCCAGCAGGCCGACAGGGAGCTCCCATGAGCAGTTCTTC | CASRPTGSSHEQFF
NA | 16 | TRBJ1-1 | NA | TRBV7-3 | TGTGCCAGCAGCTTTAGGGCTGGTGGGCGGGACACTGAAGCTTTCTTT | CASSFRAGGRDTEAFF
NA | 16 | TRBJ2-1 | TRBD2 | TRBV6-1 | TGTGCCAGCAGTGAGGGGACTAGCAGGACCTACAATGAGCAGTTCTTC | CASSEGTSRTYNEQFF
NA | 12 | TRBJ1-2 | NA | TRBV2 | TGTGCCAGCAGTATCCAGGGGTTCGGCTACACCTTC | CASSIQGFGYTF